The following is a T cell receptor beta chain sequence with its context. Its antigen is undetermined. Sequencing used immunoSEQ multiplex PCR; TCRdb keeps in-frame clones, though not all of them. The table shows approximately 120,000 clones, with about 92% occurring only once. Trimming took 0 bases from V and 9 from J; bases not matched to a gene: 8. Germline V lookup: CDR1 GTSNPN, CDR2 SVGIG (reference sequence). CDR3 length: 14 residues. This specimen belongs to a study of graft-versus-host responses after intestinal transplantation. Study-wide context: Anti-thymocyte globulin induction preceded two to four years of tacrolimus and steroid maintenance in all recipients.

This TCR derives from a human donor who received an intestinal transplant. The specimen was unstimulated CD4+ T cells sorted from spleen or lymph node cells, collected before intestinal transplant. The chain links TRBV30 to TRBJ2-1; 7 bases line up with TRBD1. The CDR3 region has the DNA TGTGCCTGGAGTGTGGAACCAGGGGGTGGTGAGCAGTTCTTC. This sequence encodes CAWSVEPGGGEQFF.